This T cell receptor beta chain was sequenced during a study of blood T cells in healthy people across ages. Regarding this clonotype: Its antigen is currently unknown.

Whole-study findings and limits: Unsorted PBMCs ruled out conclusive naive versus antigen-experienced comparison.

Next came a second PCR, run for roughly 6 to 11 cycles, which used a sample-barcoded 5' primer along with a J-beta primer mix. From the 5' RACE reads, TCRdb called clonotypes with MiXCR, one entry per CDR3 protein. The sample consists of about 1.4 million distinct CDR3 sequences, approximately 59% of them appearing once. Between the trimmed V and J ends, which lost 4 bases and 0 bases, there was a span of 16 bases. The CDR3 contains 17 residues. CDR1 is MNHEY and CDR2 is SVGEGT in the germline V gene. The clonotype comes from a man between 18 and 29 years old in good health. The chain carries TRBV6-2 or TRBV6-3 and TRBJ2-4, with D unresolved. What was sequenced was blood. In nucleotides, the CDR3 is TGTGCCAGCAGTTCTCCGTTGGGTTCTGGAGCCAAAAACATTCAGTACTTC. Translation: CASSSPLGSGAKNIQYF.